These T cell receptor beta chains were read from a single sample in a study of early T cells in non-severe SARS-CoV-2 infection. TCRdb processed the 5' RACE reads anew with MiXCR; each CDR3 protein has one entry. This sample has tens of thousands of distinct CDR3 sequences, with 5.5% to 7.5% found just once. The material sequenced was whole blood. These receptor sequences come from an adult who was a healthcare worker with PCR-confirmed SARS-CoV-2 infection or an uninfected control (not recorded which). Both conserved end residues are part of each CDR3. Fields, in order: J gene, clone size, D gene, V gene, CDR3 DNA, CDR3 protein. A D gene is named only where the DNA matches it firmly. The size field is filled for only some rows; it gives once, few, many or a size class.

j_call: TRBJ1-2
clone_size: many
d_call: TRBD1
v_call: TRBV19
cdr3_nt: TGTGCCAGTAGTACTGGGACAGGCACTAACTATGGCTACACCTTC
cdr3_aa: CASSTGTGTNYGYTF

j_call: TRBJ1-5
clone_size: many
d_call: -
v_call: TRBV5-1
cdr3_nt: TGCGCCAGCAGCTTGTTGGGGATCGACAATCAGCCCCAGCATTTT
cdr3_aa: CASSLLGIDNQPQHF

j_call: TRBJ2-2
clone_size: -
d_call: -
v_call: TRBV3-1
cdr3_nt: TGTGCCAGCAGCCGGGGACAACTCACCGGGGAGCTGTTTTTT
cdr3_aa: CASSRGQLTGELFF

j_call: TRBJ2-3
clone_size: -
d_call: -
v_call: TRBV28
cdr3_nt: TGTGCCAGCAGTTTCCGTCAGGGGGGAGACACAGATACGCAGTATTTT
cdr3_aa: CASSFRQGGDTDTQYF

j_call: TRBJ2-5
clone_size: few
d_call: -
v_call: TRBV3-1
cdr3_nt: TGTGCCAGCAGCCAAGATCGGTCGGAGACCCAGTACTTC
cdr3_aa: CASSQDRSETQYF

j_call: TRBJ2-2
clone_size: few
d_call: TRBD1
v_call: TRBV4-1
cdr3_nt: TGCGCCAGCAGCCAACGGGACAGGGCCCCCGGGGAGCTGTTTTTT
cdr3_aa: CASSQRDRAPGELFF

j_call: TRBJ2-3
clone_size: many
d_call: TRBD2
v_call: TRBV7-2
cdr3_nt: TGTGCCATGACTAGCGGGGGGTCGGATACGCAGTATTTT
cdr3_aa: CAMTSGGSDTQYF

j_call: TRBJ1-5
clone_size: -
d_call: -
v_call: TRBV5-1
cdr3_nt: TGCGCCAGCAGCTTGTTGGGGGCGGATCAGCCCCAGCATTTT
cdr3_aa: CASSLLGADQPQHF

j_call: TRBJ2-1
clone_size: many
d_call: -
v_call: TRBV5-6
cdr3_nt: TGTGCCAGCAGCGGGTTGGTGTTCGGCTACAATGAGCAGTTCTTC
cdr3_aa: CASSGLVFGYNEQFF

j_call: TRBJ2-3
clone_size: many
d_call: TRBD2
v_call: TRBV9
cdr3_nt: TGTGCCAGCAGCCCGAAGCGGGGGGTCACAGATACGCAGTATTTT
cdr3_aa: CASSPKRGVTDTQYF

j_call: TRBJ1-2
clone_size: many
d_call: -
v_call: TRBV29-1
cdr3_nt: TGCAGCGTTGAGGCATACAGGGTAGAAGGCTACACCTTC
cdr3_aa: CSVEAYRVEGYTF

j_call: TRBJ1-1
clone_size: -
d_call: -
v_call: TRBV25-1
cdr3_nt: TGTGCCAGCAAGTCATCCCGAGCAACGAACACTGAAGCTTTCTTT
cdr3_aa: CASKSSRATNTEAFF

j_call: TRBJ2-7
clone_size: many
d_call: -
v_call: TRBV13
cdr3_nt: TGTGCCAGCAGTCCTGGGACACCCTACGAGCAGTACTTC
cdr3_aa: CASSPGTPYEQYF

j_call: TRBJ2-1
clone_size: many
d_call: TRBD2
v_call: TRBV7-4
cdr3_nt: TGTGCCAGCAGCGGTGGGCGCGGGGGCTACAATGAGCAGTTCTTC
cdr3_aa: CASSGGRGGYNEQFF

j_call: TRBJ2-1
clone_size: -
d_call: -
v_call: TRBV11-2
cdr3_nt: TGTGCCAGCAGCCCACAATGGACAGCTATCTACAATGAGCAGTTCTTC
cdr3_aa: CASSPQWTAIYNEQFF

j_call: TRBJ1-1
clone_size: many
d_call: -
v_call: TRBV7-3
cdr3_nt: TGTGCCAGCAGCTTACAGGCGGACAGAAACACTGAAGCTTTCTTT
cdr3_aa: CASSLQADRNTEAFF

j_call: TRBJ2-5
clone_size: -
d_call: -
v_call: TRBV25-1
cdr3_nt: TGTGCCAGCAGTGCGCCCCTAGATAGTGGCGAGACCCAGTACTTC
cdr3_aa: CASSAPLDSGETQYF

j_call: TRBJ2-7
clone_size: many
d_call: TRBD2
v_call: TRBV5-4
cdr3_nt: TGTGCCAGCAGCTTCGGCGGGGGGCGACCCTACGAGCAGTACTTC
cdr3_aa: CASSFGGGRPYEQYF

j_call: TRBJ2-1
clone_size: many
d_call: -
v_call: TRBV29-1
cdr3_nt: TGCAGCGTTGTGGGTGGGGGCCGGAATGAGCAGTTCTTC
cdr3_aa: CSVVGGGRNEQFF

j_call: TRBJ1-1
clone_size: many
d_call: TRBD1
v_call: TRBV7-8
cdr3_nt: TGTGCCAGCAGCCTTGGACAGGGGAGAACTTTCTTT
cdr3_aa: CASSLGQGRTFF

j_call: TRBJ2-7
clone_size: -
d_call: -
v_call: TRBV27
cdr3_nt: TGTGCCAGCAAAGGAAGCTACGAGCAGTACTTC
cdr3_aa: CASKGSYEQYF

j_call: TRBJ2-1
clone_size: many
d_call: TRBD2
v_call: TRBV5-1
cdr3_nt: TGCGCCAGCAGCGCACTAGCGGGGGGTGACAATGAGCAGTTCTTC
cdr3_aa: CASSALAGGDNEQFF

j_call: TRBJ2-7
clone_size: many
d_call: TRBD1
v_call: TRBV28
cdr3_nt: TGTGCCAGCAGTTTCGCAGGGGGCTTGTACTCCTACGAGCAGTACTTC
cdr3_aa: CASSFAGGLYSYEQYF

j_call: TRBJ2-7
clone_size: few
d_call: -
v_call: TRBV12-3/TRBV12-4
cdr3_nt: TGTGCCAGCACCTCCCCAGGGTCCCTCTCCTACGAGCAGTACTTC
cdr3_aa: CASTSPGSLSYEQYF

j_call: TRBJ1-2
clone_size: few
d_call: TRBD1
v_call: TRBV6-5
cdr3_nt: TGTGCCAGCAGGGGACAGAACTATGGCTACACCTTC
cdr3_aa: CASRGQNYGYTF

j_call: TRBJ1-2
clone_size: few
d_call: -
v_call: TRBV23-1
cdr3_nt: TGCGGACAGAGGGGCTACACCTTC
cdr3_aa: CGQRGYTF

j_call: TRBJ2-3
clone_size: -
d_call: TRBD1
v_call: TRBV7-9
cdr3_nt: TGTGCCAGCCGACAGGGGAACACAGATACGCAGTATTTT
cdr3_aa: CASRQGNTDTQYF

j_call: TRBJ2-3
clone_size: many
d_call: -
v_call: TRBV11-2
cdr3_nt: TGTGCCAGCAGCTTAGATGGAGGCACAGATACGCAGTATTTT
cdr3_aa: CASSLDGGTDTQYF

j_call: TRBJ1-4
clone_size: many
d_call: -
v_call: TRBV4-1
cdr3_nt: TGCGCCAGCAGCCAAGATGATGAGAAACTGTTTTTT
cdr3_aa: CASSQDDEKLFF

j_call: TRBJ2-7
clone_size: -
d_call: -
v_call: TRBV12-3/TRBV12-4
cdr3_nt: TGTGCCAGCAGTTTAGTAAGTCTAGGGCGGAAACCTTACGAGCAGTACTTC
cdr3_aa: CASSLVSLGRKPYEQYF

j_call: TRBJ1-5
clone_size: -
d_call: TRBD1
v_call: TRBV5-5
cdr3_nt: TGTGCCAGCAGCGTAGGGACAGACGCCGATCAGCCCCAGCATTTT
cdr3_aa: CASSVGTDADQPQHF

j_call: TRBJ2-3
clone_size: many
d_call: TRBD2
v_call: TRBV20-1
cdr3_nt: TGCAGTGCTACCGGGACTAGCGGGCCAGATACGCAGTATTTT
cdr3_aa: CSATGTSGPDTQYF

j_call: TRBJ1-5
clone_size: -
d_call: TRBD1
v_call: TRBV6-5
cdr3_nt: TGTGCCAGCATTGGGGGAGATCGGACAGGGAGAAATCAGCCCCAGCATTTT
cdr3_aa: CASIGGDRTGRNQPQHF

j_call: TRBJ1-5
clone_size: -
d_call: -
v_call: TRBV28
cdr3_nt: TGTGCCAGCAGTTCCCCACGGGGGCAGCCCCAGCATTTT
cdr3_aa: CASSSPRGQPQHF

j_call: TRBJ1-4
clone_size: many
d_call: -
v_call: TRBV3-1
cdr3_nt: TGTGCCAGCAGCCCCGAGGGGGATATTGAAAAACTGTTTTTT
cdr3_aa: CASSPEGDIEKLFF

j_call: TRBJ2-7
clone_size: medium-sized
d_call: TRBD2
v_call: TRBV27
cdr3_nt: TGTGCCAGCGGCCCACGGGGGGACGGCTACGAGCAGTACTTC
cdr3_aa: CASGPRGDGYEQYF

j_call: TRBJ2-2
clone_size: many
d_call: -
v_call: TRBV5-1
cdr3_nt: TGCGCCAGCAGCGGAGATATATTGAACACCGGGGAGCTGTTTTTT
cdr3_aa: CASSGDILNTGELFF

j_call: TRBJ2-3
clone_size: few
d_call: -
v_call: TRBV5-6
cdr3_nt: TGTGCCAGCAGCCGGTTGCGAGGAATCACAGATACGCAGTATTTT
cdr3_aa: CASSRLRGITDTQYF

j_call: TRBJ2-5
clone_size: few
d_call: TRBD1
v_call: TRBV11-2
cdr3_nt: TGTGCCAGCGTTAGGGACAGGGGGAGAGGAGAGACCCAGTACTTC
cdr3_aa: CASVRDRGRGETQYF

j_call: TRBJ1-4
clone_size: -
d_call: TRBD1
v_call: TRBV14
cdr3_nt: TGTGCCAGCAGCCATCGGACAGGGTGGAATGAAAAACTGTTTTTT
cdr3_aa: CASSHRTGWNEKLFF

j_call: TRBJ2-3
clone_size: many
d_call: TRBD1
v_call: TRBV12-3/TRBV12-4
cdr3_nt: TGTGCCAGCAGTTCCGGGACAGGGCCCCGCTCAGATACGCAGTATTTT
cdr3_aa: CASSSGTGPRSDTQYF

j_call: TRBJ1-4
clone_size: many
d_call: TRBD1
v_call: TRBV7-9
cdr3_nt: TGTGCCAGCAGCCCAGACAGGGGTTACGAAAAACTGTTTTTT
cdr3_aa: CASSPDRGYEKLFF

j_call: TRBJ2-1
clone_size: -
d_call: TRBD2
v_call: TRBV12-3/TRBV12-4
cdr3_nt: TGTGCCAGCAGTTTATTGATAGCGGGGGTTGAGCAGTTCTTC
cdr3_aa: CASSLLIAGVEQFF

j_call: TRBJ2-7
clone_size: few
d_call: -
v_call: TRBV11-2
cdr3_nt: TGTGCCAGCAGCCGCTCATACACTGGGACCATAGGCGAGCAGTACTTC
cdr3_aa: CASSRSYTGTIGEQYF

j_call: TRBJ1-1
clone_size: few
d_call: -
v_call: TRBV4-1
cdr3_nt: TGCGCCAGCAGCCGCGGGGAAACTGAAGCTTTCTTT
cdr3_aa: CASSRGETEAFF

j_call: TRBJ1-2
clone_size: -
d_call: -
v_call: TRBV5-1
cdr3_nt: TGCGCCAGCAGCTGGGACAACTATGGCTACACCTTC
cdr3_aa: CASSWDNYGYTF

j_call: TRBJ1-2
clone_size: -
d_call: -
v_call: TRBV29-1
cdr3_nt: TGCAGCGTAGAACGCGAACGGGAAGGCTACACCTTC
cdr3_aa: CSVEREREGYTF

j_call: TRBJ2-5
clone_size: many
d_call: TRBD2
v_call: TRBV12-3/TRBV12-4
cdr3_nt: TGTGCCAGCAGTTTTGACCTAGCGGGGGACTCAGAGACCCAGTACTTC
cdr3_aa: CASSFDLAGDSETQYF

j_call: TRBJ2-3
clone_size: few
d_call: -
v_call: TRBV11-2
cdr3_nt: TGTGCCAGCAGCTTAAGGGGCCAACCAGGTTCAGATACGCAGTATTTT
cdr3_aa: CASSLRGQPGSDTQYF

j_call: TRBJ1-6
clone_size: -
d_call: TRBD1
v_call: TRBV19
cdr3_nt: TGTGCCAGCAGGACAGGGGTTTTGTCACCCCTCCACTTT
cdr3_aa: CASRTGVLSPLHF

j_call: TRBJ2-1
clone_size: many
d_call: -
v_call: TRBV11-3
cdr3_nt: TGTGCCAGCAGTAAATTTGGCAATGAGCAGTTCTTC
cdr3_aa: CASSKFGNEQFF

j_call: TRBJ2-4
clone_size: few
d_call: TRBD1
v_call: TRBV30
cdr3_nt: TGTGCCTGGAGTGTAGCCACAGGGGCGAGAAACATTCAGTACTTC
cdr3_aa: CAWSVATGARNIQYF

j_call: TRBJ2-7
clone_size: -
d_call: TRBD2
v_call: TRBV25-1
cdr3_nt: TGTGCCAGCAGTGACACAGCGGGGGTGGCCTACGAGCAGTACTTC
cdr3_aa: CASSDTAGVAYEQYF

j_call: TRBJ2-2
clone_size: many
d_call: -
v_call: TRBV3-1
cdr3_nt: TGTGCCAGCAGCCAGCCGGACGACACCGGGGAGCTGTTTTTT
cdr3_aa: CASSQPDDTGELFF

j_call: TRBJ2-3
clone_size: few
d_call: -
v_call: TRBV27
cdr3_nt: TGTGCCAGCAGTTTACCCTCGGTGCAGGGTGGGACAGATACGCAGTATTTT
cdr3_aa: CASSLPSVQGGTDTQYF